These T cell receptor beta chains were read from a single sample in a study of shared clonotypes between healthy human individuals. TCRdb's table, derived via immunoSEQ multiplex PCR, lists solely in-frame clones and lacks some. The sample yields hundreds of thousands of clones, around 80% seen once. Sequences were obtained from PBMCs. Receptors originate from a middle-aged woman in good health. Some clones in this sample may be carry-over from other donors' samples. Each CDR3 is given with its conserved first and last residue. The D gene is left open where the match is weak. Where a row states a size, it is once, few, many or the class of an expanded clone; other rows omit it.

d_gene: TRBD2; j_gene: TRBJ2-3; abundance: once; v_gene: TRBV7-2; CDR3aa: CASSSRTSGSVDTQYF; CDR3nt: TGTGCCAGCAGCTCTAGGACTAGCGGGAGTGTGGATACGCAGTATTTT
d_gene: .; j_gene: TRBJ2-4; abundance: .; v_gene: TRBV5-1; CDR3aa: CASSLEPPGNIQYF; CDR3nt: TGCGCCAGCAGCTTGGAACCTCCCGGAAACATTCAGTACTTC
d_gene: .; j_gene: TRBJ1-5; abundance: .; v_gene: TRBV10-3; CDR3aa: CAISESLGNQPQHF; CDR3nt: TGTGCCATCAGTGAGTCGCTGGGCAATCAGCCCCAGCATTTT
d_gene: .; j_gene: TRBJ2-5; abundance: .; v_gene: TRBV28; CDR3aa: CASSLFRRETQYF; CDR3nt: TGTGCCAGCAGTTTATTTCGGCGGGAGACCCAGTACTTC
d_gene: .; j_gene: TRBJ2-7; abundance: .; v_gene: TRBV4-2; CDR3aa: CASSQGRGGREQYF; CDR3nt: TGTGCCAGCAGCCAGGGGCGAGGAGGGAGAGAGCAGTACTTC
d_gene: .; j_gene: TRBJ1-4; abundance: .; v_gene: TRBV5-1; CDR3aa: CASSTTTAKSEKLFF; CDR3nt: TGCGCCAGCAGTACCACGACAGCGAAAAGCGAAAAACTGTTTTTT
d_gene: .; j_gene: TRBJ1-1; abundance: .; v_gene: TRBV7-2; CDR3aa: CASTLGVLDTEAFF; CDR3nt: TGTGCCAGCACCTTGGGTGTTTTGGACACTGAAGCTTTCTTT
d_gene: .; j_gene: TRBJ1-2; abundance: once; v_gene: TRBV28; CDR3aa: CASVDRNRGYTF; CDR3nt: TGTGCCAGCGTCGACAGGAATAGGGGCTACACCTTC
d_gene: .; j_gene: TRBJ2-1; abundance: .; v_gene: TRBV23-1; CDR3aa: CASSQSGPLRFF; CDR3nt: TGCGCCAGCAGTCAATCCGGGCCACTCCGATTCTTC
d_gene: TRBD2; j_gene: TRBJ2-3; abundance: .; v_gene: TRBV5-1; CDR3aa: CASSLGLAEGGDTQYF; CDR3nt: TGCGCCAGCAGCTTGGGACTAGCGGAGGGCGGAGATACGCAGTATTTT
d_gene: TRBD1; j_gene: TRBJ1-2; abundance: .; v_gene: TRBV27; CDR3aa: CASSLTNTGDAYGYTF; CDR3nt: TGTGCCAGCAGTTTAACTAATACAGGGGACGCCTATGGCTACACCTTC
d_gene: .; j_gene: TRBJ2-4; abundance: .; v_gene: TRBV5-4; CDR3aa: CASSSRGGNIQYF; CDR3nt: TGTGCCAGCAGCTCGAGGGGGGGGAACATTCAGTACTTC
d_gene: .; j_gene: TRBJ1-5; abundance: few; v_gene: TRBV18; CDR3aa: CASSLTRAQSNQPQHF; CDR3nt: TGTGCCAGCTCACTCACAAGGGCGCAAAGCAATCAGCCCCAGCATTTT
d_gene: .; j_gene: TRBJ2-5; abundance: .; v_gene: TRBV10-3; CDR3aa: CAIRDSQETQYF; CDR3nt: TGTGCCATCAGGGACTCCCAAGAGACCCAGTACTTC
d_gene: .; j_gene: TRBJ2-5; abundance: .; v_gene: TRBV7-2; CDR3aa: CASSLPFQETQYF; CDR3nt: TGTGCCAGCAGCCTCCCGTTCCAAGAGACCCAGTACTTC
d_gene: .; j_gene: TRBJ1-1; abundance: .; v_gene: TRBV18; CDR3aa: CASDSSQGTEAFF; CDR3nt: TGTGCCAGCGACAGTTCCCAGGGGACTGAAGCTTTCTTT
d_gene: .; j_gene: TRBJ2-1; abundance: .; v_gene: TRBV5-1; CDR3aa: CASSLAGLSRQFF; CDR3nt: TGCGCCAGCAGCTTGGCTGGGTTGTCTCGGCAGTTCTTC
d_gene: .; j_gene: TRBJ2-5; abundance: .; v_gene: TRBV7-9; CDR3aa: CASSKTRETQYF; CDR3nt: TGTGCCAGCAGCAAAACTAGGGAGACCCAGTACTTC
d_gene: TRBD2; j_gene: TRBJ2-1; abundance: .; v_gene: TRBV7-2; CDR3aa: CASSERLAEYNEQFF; CDR3nt: TGTGCCAGCAGCGAAAGACTAGCGGAATACAATGAGCAGTTCTTC
d_gene: TRBD2; j_gene: TRBJ2-7; abundance: .; v_gene: TRBV7-2; CDR3aa: CASSPQGTSGIEQYF; CDR3nt: TGTGCCAGCAGCCCACAAGGGACTAGCGGGATCGAGCAGTACTTC
d_gene: TRBD1; j_gene: TRBJ1-5; abundance: .; v_gene: TRBV29-1; CDR3aa: CSVPTGDQPQHF; CDR3nt: TGCAGCGTTCCGACAGGGGATCAGCCCCAGCATTTT
d_gene: TRBD1; j_gene: TRBJ1-5; abundance: few; v_gene: TRBV30; CDR3aa: CAWSGDRGGQPQHF; CDR3nt: TGTGCCTGGAGTGGGGACAGGGGCGGACAGCCCCAGCATTTT
d_gene: TRBD1; j_gene: TRBJ1-1; abundance: .; v_gene: TRBV5-8; CDR3aa: CASSFDRDTEAFF; CDR3nt: TGTGCCAGCAGCTTCGACAGGGACACTGAAGCTTTCTTT
d_gene: .; j_gene: TRBJ2-1; abundance: .; v_gene: TRBV5-1; CDR3aa: CASSATRDLSLDEQFF; CDR3nt: TGCGCCAGCAGTGCCACCCGGGACCTTAGCTTAGATGAGCAGTTCTTC
d_gene: TRBD2; j_gene: TRBJ2-7; abundance: .; v_gene: TRBV6-6; CDR3aa: CASSTSGRGGEQYF; CDR3nt: TGTGCCAGCAGTACTAGCGGGAGGGGAGGCGAGCAGTACTTC
d_gene: .; j_gene: TRBJ1-1; abundance: many; v_gene: TRBV6-5; CDR3aa: CASSEVTGVAEAFF; CDR3nt: TGTGCCAGCAGTGAAGTGACGGGGGTAGCTGAAGCTTTCTTT
d_gene: .; j_gene: TRBJ2-5; abundance: once; v_gene: TRBV30; CDR3aa: CAWNRGREETQYF; CDR3nt: TGTGCCTGGAATAGGGGGCGGGAGGAGACCCAGTACTTC
d_gene: .; j_gene: TRBJ2-6; abundance: .; v_gene: TRBV5-5; CDR3aa: CATLRPGANVLTF; CDR3nt: TGTGCCACTTTACGTCCTGGGGCCAACGTCCTGACTTTC
d_gene: .; j_gene: TRBJ2-3; abundance: .; v_gene: TRBV19; CDR3aa: CASSHERGTDTQYF; CDR3nt: TGTGCCAGTAGCCACGAGAGGGGGACAGATACGCAGTATTTT
d_gene: TRBD2; j_gene: TRBJ2-1; abundance: .; v_gene: TRBV29-1; CDR3aa: CSVGEREWGEQFF; CDR3nt: TGCAGCGTTGGGGAGCGGGAGTGGGGTGAGCAGTTCTTC
d_gene: .; j_gene: TRBJ2-5; abundance: .; v_gene: TRBV28; CDR3aa: CASSSGPLGPRETQYF; CDR3nt: TGTGCCAGCAGTTCCGGGCCGCTCGGCCCAAGAGAGACCCAGTACTTC
d_gene: .; j_gene: TRBJ1-3; abundance: once; v_gene: TRBV10-3; CDR3aa: CAISERPTNSGNTIYF; CDR3nt: TGTGCCATCAGTGAACGTCCTACCAACTCTGGAAACACCATATATTTT
d_gene: TRBD1; j_gene: TRBJ1-5; abundance: few; v_gene: TRBV5-4; CDR3aa: CASSQDEGAHQPQHF; CDR3nt: TGTGCCAGCAGCCAAGATGAGGGGGCTCATCAGCCCCAGCATTTT
d_gene: TRBD1; j_gene: TRBJ1-2; abundance: .; v_gene: TRBV5-4; CDR3aa: CASSERQGNGYTF; CDR3nt: TGTGCCAGCAGCGAACGACAGGGTAATGGCTACACCTTC
d_gene: .; j_gene: TRBJ2-3; abundance: few; v_gene: TRBV28; CDR3aa: CASKGAEETDTQYF; CDR3nt: TGTGCCAGCAAGGGAGCGGAAGAAACAGATACGCAGTATTTT
d_gene: TRBD1; j_gene: TRBJ2-1; abundance: .; v_gene: TRBV7-8; CDR3aa: CASSLQGTNNEQFF; CDR3nt: TGTGCCAGCAGCCTACAGGGGACAAACAATGAGCAGTTCTTC
d_gene: TRBD1; j_gene: TRBJ2-7; abundance: .; v_gene: TRBV27; CDR3aa: CASSGQGRGEQYF; CDR3nt: TGTGCCAGTTCTGGACAGGGTCGAGGCGAGCAGTACTTC
d_gene: TRBD1; j_gene: TRBJ1-2; abundance: .; v_gene: TRBV10-2; CDR3aa: CAIKLPGTVNYGYTF; CDR3nt: TGCGCCATCAAACTTCCCGGGACAGTTAACTATGGCTACACCTTC
d_gene: TRBD1; j_gene: TRBJ2-7; abundance: .; v_gene: TRBV5-1; CDR3aa: CASSHGQGTQYF; CDR3nt: TGCGCCAGCAGCCACGGACAGGGCACGCAGTACTTC
d_gene: TRBD2; j_gene: TRBJ2-7; abundance: .; v_gene: TRBV10-2; CDR3aa: CASSPTSETAYEQYF; CDR3nt: TGCGCCAGCAGTCCCACTAGCGAAACTGCCTACGAGCAGTACTTC
d_gene: .; j_gene: TRBJ1-1; abundance: many; v_gene: TRBV2; CDR3aa: CASSGGRGHTEAFF; CDR3nt: TGTGCCAGCAGTGGGGGCCGGGGACACACTGAAGCTTTCTTT
d_gene: .; j_gene: TRBJ1-6; abundance: .; v_gene: TRBV27; CDR3aa: CASSLSQVSPLHF; CDR3nt: TGTGCCAGCAGTTTGAGTCAGGTTTCACCCCTCCACTTT
d_gene: .; j_gene: TRBJ2-1; abundance: .; v_gene: TRBV29-1; CDR3aa: CSVDIGFSSYNEQFF; CDR3nt: TGCAGCGTTGACATTGGATTCAGCTCCTACAATGAGCAGTTCTTC
d_gene: .; j_gene: TRBJ2-2; abundance: .; v_gene: TRBV6-6; CDR3aa: CATLMGNTGELFF; CDR3nt: TGTGCCACCCTCATGGGGAACACCGGGGAGCTGTTTTTT
d_gene: .; j_gene: TRBJ1-1; abundance: .; v_gene: TRBV28; CDR3aa: CASSSRGTEAFF; CDR3nt: TGTGCCAGCAGTTCCCGGGGGACTGAAGCTTTCTTT
d_gene: TRBD2; j_gene: TRBJ2-7; abundance: .; v_gene: TRBV6-1; CDR3aa: CASKRETTYEQYF; CDR3nt: TGTGCCAGCAAGCGGGAAACGACCTACGAGCAGTACTTC
d_gene: TRBD2; j_gene: TRBJ2-3; abundance: .; v_gene: TRBV6-6; CDR3aa: CASRAGGSTDTQYF; CDR3nt: TGTGCCAGCAGAGCGGGAGGGAGCACAGATACGCAGTATTTT
d_gene: .; j_gene: TRBJ2-5; abundance: .; v_gene: TRBV6-5; CDR3aa: CASSRDSETQYF; CDR3nt: TGTGCCAGCAGCAGGGACTCGGAGACCCAGTACTTC
d_gene: TRBD2; j_gene: TRBJ2-7; abundance: .; v_gene: TRBV6-1; CDR3aa: CANSVAGGSYEQYF; CDR3nt: TGTGCCAACAGTGTAGCGGGAGGCTCCTACGAGCAGTACTTC
d_gene: .; j_gene: TRBJ2-2; abundance: many; v_gene: TRBV5-4; CDR3aa: CASSLKGHTGELFF; CDR3nt: TGTGCCAGCAGCTTGAAAGGGCACACCGGGGAGCTGTTTTTT
d_gene: TRBD1; j_gene: TRBJ1-3; abundance: .; v_gene: TRBV15; CDR3aa: CATSPRTGSGNTIYF; CDR3nt: TGTGCCACCAGCCCCCGGACAGGGTCTGGAAACACCATATATTTT
d_gene: .; j_gene: TRBJ2-1; abundance: .; v_gene: TRBV7-9; CDR3aa: CASSLGPYNEQFF; CDR3nt: TGTGCCAGCAGCTTGGGTCCATACAATGAGCAGTTCTTC
d_gene: .; j_gene: TRBJ2-3; abundance: few; v_gene: TRBV2; CDR3aa: CASMGGIITDTQYF; CDR3nt: TGTGCCAGCATGGGCGGGATTATCACAGATACGCAGTATTTT
d_gene: .; j_gene: TRBJ2-7; abundance: .; v_gene: TRBV2; CDR3aa: CASRAGLTYEQYF; CDR3nt: TGTGCCAGCAGGGCAGGGCTAACCTACGAGCAGTACTTC
d_gene: .; j_gene: TRBJ2-1; abundance: .; v_gene: TRBV7-8; CDR3aa: CASSLADPRLPPYNEQFF; CDR3nt: TGTGCCAGCAGCTTAGCGGACCCCCGACTGCCCCCCTACAATGAGCAGTTCTTC
d_gene: .; j_gene: TRBJ2-7; abundance: .; v_gene: TRBV5-5; CDR3aa: CASSPPAPWDEQYF; CDR3nt: TGTGCCAGCAGCCCCCCCGCCCCGTGGGACGAGCAGTACTTC